This TCR beta chain came from a study of blood T cell repertoires in COVID-19. Study-level information: Acute-phase and convalescent COVID-19 samples originated in the United States, Italy and Spain.

Clones were read by immunoSEQ multiplex PCR, and TCRdb kept only the in-frame ones, dropping some. The sample shows fewer than 200,000 clones, roughly nine tenths of them seen only once. Sequenced input: peripheral blood. This clonotype originated in a man aged 18 to 30 who had recovered from COVID-19.

CDR3 loop: CASSVGPGQGSYEQYF. CDR3 in DNA: TGTGCCAGCAGTGTTGGGCCGGGACAGGGGAGTTACGAGCAGTACTTC. The chain couples TRBV2 to TRBJ2-7; TRBD1 matches 10 bases. After removal of 4 bases from V and 4 bases from J, the junction contained 10 bases not matched to a gene. The germline CDR1 and CDR2 sequences are SNHLY and FYNNEI. The CDR3 has 16 residues.